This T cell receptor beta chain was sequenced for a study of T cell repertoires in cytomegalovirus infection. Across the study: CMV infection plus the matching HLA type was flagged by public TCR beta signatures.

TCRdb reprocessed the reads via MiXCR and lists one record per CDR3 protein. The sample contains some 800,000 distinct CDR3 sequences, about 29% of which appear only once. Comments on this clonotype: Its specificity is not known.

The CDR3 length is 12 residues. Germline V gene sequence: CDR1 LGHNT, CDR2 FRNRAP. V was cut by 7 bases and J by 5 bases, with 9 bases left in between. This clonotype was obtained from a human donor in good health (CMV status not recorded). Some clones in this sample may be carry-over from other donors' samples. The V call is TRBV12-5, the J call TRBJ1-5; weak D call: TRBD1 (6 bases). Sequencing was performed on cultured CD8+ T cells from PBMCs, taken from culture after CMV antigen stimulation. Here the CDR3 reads CASAPGDQPQHF. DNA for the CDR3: TGTGCTAGTGCCCCAGGGGATCAGCCCCAGCATTTT.